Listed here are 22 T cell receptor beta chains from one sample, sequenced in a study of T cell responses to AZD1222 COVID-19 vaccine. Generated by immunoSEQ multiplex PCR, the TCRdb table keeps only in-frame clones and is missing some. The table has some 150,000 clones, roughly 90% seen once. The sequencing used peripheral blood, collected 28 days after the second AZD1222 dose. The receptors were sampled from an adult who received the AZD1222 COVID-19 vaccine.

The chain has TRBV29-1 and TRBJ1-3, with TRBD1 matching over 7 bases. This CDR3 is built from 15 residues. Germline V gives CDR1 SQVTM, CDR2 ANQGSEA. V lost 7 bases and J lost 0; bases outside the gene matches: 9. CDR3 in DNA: TGCAGCGCTATGCAAGGGACAGCCTCTGGAAACACCATATATTTT. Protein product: CSAMQGTASGNTIYF.

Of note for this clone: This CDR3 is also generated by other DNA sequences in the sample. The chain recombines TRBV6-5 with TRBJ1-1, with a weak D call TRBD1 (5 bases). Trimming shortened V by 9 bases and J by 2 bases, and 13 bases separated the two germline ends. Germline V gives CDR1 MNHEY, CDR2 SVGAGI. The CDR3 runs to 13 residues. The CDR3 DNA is TGTGCCAGTTCTTGGGGCGGCAACACTGAAGCTTTCTTT. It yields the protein CASSWGGNTEAFF.

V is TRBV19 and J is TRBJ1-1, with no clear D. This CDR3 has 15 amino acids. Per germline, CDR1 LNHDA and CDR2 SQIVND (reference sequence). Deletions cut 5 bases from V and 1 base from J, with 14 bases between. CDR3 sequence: CASSSADGGNTEAFF. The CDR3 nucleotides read TGTGCCAGTAGTTCCGCGGACGGAGGGAACACTGAAGCTTTCTTT.

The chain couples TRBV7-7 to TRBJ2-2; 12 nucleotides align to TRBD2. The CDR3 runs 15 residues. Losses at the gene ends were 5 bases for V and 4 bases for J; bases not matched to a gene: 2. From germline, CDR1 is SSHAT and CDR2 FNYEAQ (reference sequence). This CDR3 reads CASSPSGGATGELFF. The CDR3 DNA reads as TGTGCCAGCAGCCCTAGCGGGGGGGCCACCGGGGAGCTGTTTTTT.

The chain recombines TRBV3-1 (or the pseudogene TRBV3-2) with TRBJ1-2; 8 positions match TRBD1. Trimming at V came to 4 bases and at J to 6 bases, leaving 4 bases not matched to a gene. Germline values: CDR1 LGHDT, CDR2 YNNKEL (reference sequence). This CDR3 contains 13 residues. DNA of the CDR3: TGTGCCAGCAGCCGCGGACAGGGCCATGGCTACACCTTC. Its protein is CASSRGQGHGYTF.

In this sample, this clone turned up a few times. In nucleotides, the CDR3 is TGTGCCAGCAGCCCACCGGGACAGCCCAGCCGAGGCTACACCTTC. This sequence encodes CASSPPGQPSRGYTF. This chain connects TRBV3-1 (or the pseudogene TRBV3-2) to TRBJ1-2; 7 bases align to TRBD1. The ends lost 4 bases at V and 8 bases at J; junction bases unmatched: 13. The CDR3 spans 15 residues. Germline-derived CDR1 and CDR2 are LGHDT and YNNKEL (reference sequence).

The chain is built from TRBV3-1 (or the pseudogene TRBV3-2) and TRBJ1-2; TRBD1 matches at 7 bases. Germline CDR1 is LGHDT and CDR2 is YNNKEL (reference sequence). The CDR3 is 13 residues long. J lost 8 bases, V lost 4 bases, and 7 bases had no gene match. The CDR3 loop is CASSPGGLWGYTF. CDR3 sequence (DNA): TGTGCCAGCAGCCCAGGGGGACTTTGGGGCTACACCTTC.

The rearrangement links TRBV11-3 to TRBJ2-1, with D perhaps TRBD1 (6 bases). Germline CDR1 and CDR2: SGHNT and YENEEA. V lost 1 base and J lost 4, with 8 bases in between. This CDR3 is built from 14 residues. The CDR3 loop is CASSLGGPYNEQFF. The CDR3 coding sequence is TGTGCCAGCAGCTTAGGGGGGCCTTACAATGAGCAGTTCTTC. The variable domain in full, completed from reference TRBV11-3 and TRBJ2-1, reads EAGVVQSPRYKIIEKKQPVAFWCNPISGHNTLYWYLQNLGQGPELLIRYENEEAVDDSQLPKDRFSAERLKGVDSTLKIQPAELGDSAVYLCASSLGGPYNEQFFGPGTRLTVL.

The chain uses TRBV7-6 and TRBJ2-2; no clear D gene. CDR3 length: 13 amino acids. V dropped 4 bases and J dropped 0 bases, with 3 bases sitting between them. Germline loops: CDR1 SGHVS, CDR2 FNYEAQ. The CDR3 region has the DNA TGTGCCAGCAGCTCGACGAACACCGGGGAGCTGTTTTTT. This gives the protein CASSSTNTGELFF.

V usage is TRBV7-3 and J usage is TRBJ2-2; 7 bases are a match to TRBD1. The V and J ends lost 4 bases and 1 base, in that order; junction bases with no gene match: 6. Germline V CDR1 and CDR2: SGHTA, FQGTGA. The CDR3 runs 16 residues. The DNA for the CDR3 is TGTGCCAGCAGCTCACAAGGGGGCAAGAACACCGGGGAGCTGTTTTTT. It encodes CASSSQGGKNTGELFF.

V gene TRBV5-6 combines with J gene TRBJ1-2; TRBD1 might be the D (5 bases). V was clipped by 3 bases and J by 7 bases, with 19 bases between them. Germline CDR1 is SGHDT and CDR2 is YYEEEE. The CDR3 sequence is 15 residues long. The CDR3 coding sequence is TGTGCCAGCAGCTGGGGACGAGACAGTAAGCCTGGCTACACCTTC. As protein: CASSWGRDSKPGYTF.

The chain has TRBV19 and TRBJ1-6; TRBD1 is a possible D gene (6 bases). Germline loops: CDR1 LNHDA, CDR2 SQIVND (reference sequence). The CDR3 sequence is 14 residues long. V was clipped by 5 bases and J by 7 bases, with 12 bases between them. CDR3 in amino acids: CASSLGGVNSPLHF. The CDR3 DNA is TGTGCCAGTAGTTTAGGGGGGGTCAATTCACCCCTCCACTTT.

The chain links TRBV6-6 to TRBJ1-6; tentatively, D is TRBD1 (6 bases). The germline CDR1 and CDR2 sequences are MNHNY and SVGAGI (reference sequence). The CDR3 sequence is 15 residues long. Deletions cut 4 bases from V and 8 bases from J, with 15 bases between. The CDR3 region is CASSSGVLADSPLHF. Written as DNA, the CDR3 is TGTGCCAGCAGTTCAGGGGTCCTAGCGGATTCACCCCTCCACTTT.

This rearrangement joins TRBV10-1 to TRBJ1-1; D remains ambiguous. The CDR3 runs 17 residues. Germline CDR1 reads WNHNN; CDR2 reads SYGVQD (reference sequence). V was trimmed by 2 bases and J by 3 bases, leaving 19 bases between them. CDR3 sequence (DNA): TGCGCCAGCAGTGAGCGGGTCGACATAGCCGGGGACACTGAAGCTTTCTTT. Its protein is CASSERVDIAGDTEAFF.

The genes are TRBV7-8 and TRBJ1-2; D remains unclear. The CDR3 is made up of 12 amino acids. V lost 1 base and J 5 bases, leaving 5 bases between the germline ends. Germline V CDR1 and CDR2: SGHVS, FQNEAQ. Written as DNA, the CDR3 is TGTGCCAGCAGCTTAGTAGAATATGGCTACACCTTC. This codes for CASSLVEYGYTF.

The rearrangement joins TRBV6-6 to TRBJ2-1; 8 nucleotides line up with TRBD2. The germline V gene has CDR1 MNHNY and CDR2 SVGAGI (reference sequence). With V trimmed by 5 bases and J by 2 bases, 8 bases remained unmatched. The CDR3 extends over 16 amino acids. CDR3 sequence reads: CASSKQSGGAYNEQFF. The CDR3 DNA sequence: TGTGCCAGCAGTAAGCAATCCGGGGGGGCCTACAATGAGCAGTTCTTC.

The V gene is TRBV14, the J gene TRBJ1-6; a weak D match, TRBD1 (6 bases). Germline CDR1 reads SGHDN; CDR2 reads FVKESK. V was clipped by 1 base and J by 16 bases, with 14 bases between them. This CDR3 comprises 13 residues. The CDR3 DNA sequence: TGTGCCAGCAGCCAAGTTCATGGGACACAACTCCACTTT. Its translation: CASSQVHGTQLHF.

The CDR3 here is CASSPDREGENIQYF. In DNA, the CDR3 is TGCGCCAGCAGCCCGGACAGGGAGGGAGAAAACATTCAGTACTTC. The chain employs TRBV5-1 and TRBJ2-4, with D possibly TRBD1 on 8 matching bases. Trimming stripped 4 bases from V and 5 bases from J, with 16 bases between. The CDR3 contains 15 residues. Germline-derived CDR1 and CDR2 are SGHRS and YFSETQ.

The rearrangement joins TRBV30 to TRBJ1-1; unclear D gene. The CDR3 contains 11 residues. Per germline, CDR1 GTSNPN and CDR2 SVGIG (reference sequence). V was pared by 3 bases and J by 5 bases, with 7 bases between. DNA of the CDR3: TGTGCCTGGAGCATAGGGACTGAAGCTTTCTTT. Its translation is CAWSIGTEAFF.

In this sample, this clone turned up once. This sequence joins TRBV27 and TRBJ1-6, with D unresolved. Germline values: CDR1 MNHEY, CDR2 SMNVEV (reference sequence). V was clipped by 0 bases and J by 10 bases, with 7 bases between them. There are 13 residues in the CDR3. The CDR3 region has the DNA TGTGCCAGCAGTTTATCTGGGCAATCACCCCTCCACTTT. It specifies CASSLSGQSPLHF.

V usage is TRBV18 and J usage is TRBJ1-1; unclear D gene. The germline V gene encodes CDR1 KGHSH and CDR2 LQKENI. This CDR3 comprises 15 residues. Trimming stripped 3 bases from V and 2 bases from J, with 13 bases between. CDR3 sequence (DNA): TGTGCCAGCTCACCTGGGAGTCGAATAAACACTGAAGCTTTCTTT. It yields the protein CASSPGSRINTEAFF.

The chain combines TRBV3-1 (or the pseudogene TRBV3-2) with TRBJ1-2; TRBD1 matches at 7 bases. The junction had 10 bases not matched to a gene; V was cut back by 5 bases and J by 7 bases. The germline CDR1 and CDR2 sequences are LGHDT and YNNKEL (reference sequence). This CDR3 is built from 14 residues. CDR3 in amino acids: CASSTTGPYSGYTF. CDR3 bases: TGTGCCAGCAGCACGACAGGGCCGTACTCTGGCTACACCTTC.